The source of this TCR beta chain is a study of T cell repertoires in cytomegalovirus infection. General study points: The cumulative frequency of public TCR beta families distinguished individuals who carried CMV together with the relevant HLA.

J was trimmed by 5 bases and V by 0 bases; bases with no gene match: 17. The CDR3 is 19 amino acids. CDR1 and CDR2 (germline): LNHDA, SQIVND (reference sequence). As regards this clonotype: Antigen specificity is unknown.

TCRdb re-derived calls from the reads in MiXCR, one entry per CDR3 protein. The sample yields under 450,000 distinct CDR3 sequences, roughly a third seen once. Sequencing used cultured PBMCs, obtained from culture after CMV antigen stimulation. This receptor was obtained from a human donor in good health (CMV status not recorded). Some clones in this sample may be carry-over from other donors' samples. The chain carries TRBV19 and TRBJ1-1; TRBD1 matches at 8 bases. CDR3 DNA: TGTGCCAGTAGTATAGATTTCCCACAGGGGGGCGTCTGGGATACTGAAGCTTTCTTT. It encodes CASSIDFPQGGVWDTEAFF.